This T cell receptor (beta chain) comes out of a study of cytomegalovirus exposure and HLA in healthy donors. Study findings and constraints: Overall, 164 TCR beta chains were annotated as cytomegalovirus-associated. V- and J-gene trimming in TCR beta was tied to a missense DCLRE1C variant by an analysis performed later. Apart from CMV serostatus, no immune exposure information was available.

Details on this clone: Its antigen is undetermined.

The CDR3 covers 17 residues. The PCR contained 60 Vbeta and 13 Jbeta primers. The method was immunoSEQ multiplex PCR; TCRdb's version includes in-frame clones alone and lacks a portion of them. Here the sample spans about 150,000 clones, about 70% being singletons. The genes are TRBV21-1 and TRBJ2-2; the D call TRBD2 from the table was never checked on the DNA. TRBV21-1 is a pseudogene locus. The clonotype comes from a young man in good health and CMV-seronegative. The sequenced material came from PBMCs. The CDR3 region is CASSKRLAGANTGELFF. DNA of the CDR3: TGTGCCAGCAGCAAACGTCTAGCGGGGGCGAACACCGGGGAGCTGTTTTTT.